This is a list of T cell receptor beta chains from one sample in a study of T cell responses to AZD1222 COVID-19 vaccine. Clones were read by immunoSEQ multiplex PCR, and TCRdb kept only the in-frame ones, dropping some. The table shows some 99,000 clones, with 80% to 90% occurring only once. The starting material was peripheral blood, obtained 28 days after the second AZD1222 dose. Receptor source: an adult who received the AZD1222 COVID-19 vaccine. CDR3s include the opening cysteine and the closing phenylalanine or tryptophan. Each record gives: CDR3 length, J gene, V gene, CDR3 protein.

16	TRBJ2-6	TRBV5-4	CASSAAFNAGANVLTF
17	TRBJ2-5	TRBV4-3	CASSQNPLAGAQETQYF
12	TRBJ2-1	TRBV29-1	CSVEVQGGEQFF
13	TRBJ1-6	TRBV9	CASSPLAASPLHF
13	TRBJ2-5	TRBV27	CASRPGDQETQYF
15	TRBJ1-2	TRBV15	CATSRASGLLGGYTF
14	TRBJ2-5	TRBV11-1	CASSLGQGEETQYF
12	TRBJ1-2	TRBV6-2/TRBV6-3	CASSYTNYGYTF
14	TRBJ1-2	TRBV5-1	CASSSETAQYGYTF
14	TRBJ1-5	TRBV27	CASSSRGGYQPQHF
14	TRBJ1-3	TRBV9	CASSVTDRVHTIYF
15	TRBJ2-1	TRBV7-2	CASVGGAAFYNEQFF
15	TRBJ2-1	TRBV29-1	CSVEEGRGPYNEQFF
16	TRBJ2-2	TRBV14	CASSQGLAANTGELFF
16	TRBJ2-7	TRBV7-6	CASSGGGPVMVYEQYF
12	TRBJ2-3	TRBV5-1	CASSLDTDTQYF
14	TRBJ2-2	TRBV2	CASSGRKLTGELFF
13	TRBJ1-2	TRBV5-1	CASNQGNNYGYTF
16	TRBJ2-3	TRBV9	CASSVEGGGYTDTQYF
17	TRBJ2-1	TRBV9	CASSVGLGKSSYNEQFF
14	TRBJ2-2	TRBV27	CASSFAANTGELFF
17	TRBJ2-1	TRBV7-7	CASSASSGPTSYNEQFF
14	TRBJ2-3	TRBV29-1	CSARGDTSTDTQYF
19	TRBJ1-6	TRBV10-3	CAISDRDRGLSSYNSPLHF
17	TRBJ2-5	TRBV18	CASSPIQVTSGQETQYF
10	TRBJ1-1	TRBV29-1	CSVGDRGAFF
13	TRBJ1-6	TRBV27	CASSNRVYSPLHF
13	TRBJ2-7	TRBV7-7	CASSLRDLEEQYF
15	TRBJ2-1	TRBV15	CATSSYGTSYNEQFF
13	TRBJ2-1	TRBV28	CASSGLDHNEQFF
14	TRBJ1-3	TRBV9	CASSPRHTGNTIYF
19	TRBJ2-2	TRBV19	CASTLRDSRPMPNTGELFF
15	TRBJ2-1	TRBV18	CASSPRDRGFYEQFF
16	TRBJ1-6	TRBV5-6	CASSLVVGRGNSPLHF
13	TRBJ1-1	TRBV6-5	CASRRDLNTEAFF
13	TRBJ1-5	TRBV27	CASSLQGGQPQHF
15	TRBJ1-1	TRBV9	CASSVAARGSPEAFF